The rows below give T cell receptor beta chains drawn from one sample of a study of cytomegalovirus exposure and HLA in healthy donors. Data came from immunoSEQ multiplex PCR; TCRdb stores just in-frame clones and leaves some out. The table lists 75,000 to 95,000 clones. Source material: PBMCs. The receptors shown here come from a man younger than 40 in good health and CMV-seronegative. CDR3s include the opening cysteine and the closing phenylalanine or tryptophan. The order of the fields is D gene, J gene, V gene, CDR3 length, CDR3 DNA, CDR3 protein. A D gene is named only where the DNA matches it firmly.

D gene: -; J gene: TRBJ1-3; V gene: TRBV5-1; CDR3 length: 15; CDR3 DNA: TGCGCCAGCAGCTGGGGCCCTCTGGGCGGAAACACCATATATTTT; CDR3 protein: CASSWGPLGGNTIYF
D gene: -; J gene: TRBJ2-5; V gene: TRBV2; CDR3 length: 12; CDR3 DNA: TGTGCCAGCAGTGAAAGCGTCGAGACCCAGTACTTC; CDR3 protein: CASSESVETQYF
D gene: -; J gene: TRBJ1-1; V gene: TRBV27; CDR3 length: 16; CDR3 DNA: TGTGCCAGCAGTTTGTTTCTCCAGGGAGGAGGGACTGAAGCTTTCTTT; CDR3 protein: CASSLFLQGGGTEAFF
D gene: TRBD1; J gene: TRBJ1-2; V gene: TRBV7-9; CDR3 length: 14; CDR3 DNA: TGTGCCAGCAGCTTAGAACAGGGGAACTATGGCTACACCTTC; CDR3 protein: CASSLEQGNYGYTF
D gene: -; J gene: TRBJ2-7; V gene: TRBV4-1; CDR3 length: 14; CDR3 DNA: TGCGCCAGCAGCCAAGTCGGCGGATCCTACGAGCAGTACTTC; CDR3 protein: CASSQVGGSYEQYF
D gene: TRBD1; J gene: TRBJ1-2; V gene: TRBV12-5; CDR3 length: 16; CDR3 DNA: TGTGCTAGTGGTTTCCCAGGGACAGTCGAAAACTATGGCTACACCTTC; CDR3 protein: CASGFPGTVENYGYTF
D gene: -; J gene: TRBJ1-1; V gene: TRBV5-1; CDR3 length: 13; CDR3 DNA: TGCGCCAGTCGGGTAATGATGAACACTGAAGCTTTCTTT; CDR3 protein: CASRVMMNTEAFF
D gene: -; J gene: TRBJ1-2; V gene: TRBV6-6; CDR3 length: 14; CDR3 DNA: TGTGCCAGCAGGAACAACCAGGTGGGGGGTGGCTACACCTTC; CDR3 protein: CASRNNQVGGGYTF
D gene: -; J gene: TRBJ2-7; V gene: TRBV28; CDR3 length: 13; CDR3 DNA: TGTGCCAGCAGTTTTACAGGGTTTTACGAGCAGTACTTC; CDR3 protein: CASSFTGFYEQYF
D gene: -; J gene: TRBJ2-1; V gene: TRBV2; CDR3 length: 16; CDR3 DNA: TGTGCCAGCAGTGAACCTGGACTGGCGGGTTACGATGAGCAGTTCTTC; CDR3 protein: CASSEPGLAGYDEQFF
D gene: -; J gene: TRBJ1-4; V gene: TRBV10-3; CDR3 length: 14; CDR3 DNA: TGTGCCATCAGTGAGGACAGAACTAATGAAAAACTGTTTTTT; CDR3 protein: CAISEDRTNEKLFF
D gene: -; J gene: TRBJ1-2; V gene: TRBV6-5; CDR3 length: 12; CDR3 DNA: TGTGCCAGCAGGATCCGACAGACGGACTACACCTTC; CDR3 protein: CASRIRQTDYTF
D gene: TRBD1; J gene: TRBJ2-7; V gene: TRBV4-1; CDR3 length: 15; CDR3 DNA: TGCGCCAGCAGCCAGACCGGGACAGATCCCTACGAGCAGTACTTC; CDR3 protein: CASSQTGTDPYEQYF
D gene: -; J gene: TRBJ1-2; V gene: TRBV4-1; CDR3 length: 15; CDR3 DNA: TGCGCCAGCAGCCAAGGAAGAGCGGGGAACTATGGCTACACCTTC; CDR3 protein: CASSQGRAGNYGYTF
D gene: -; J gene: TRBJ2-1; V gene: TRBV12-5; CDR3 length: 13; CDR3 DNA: TGTGCTAGTGGCCTGGGGAGATACAATGAGCAGTTCTTC; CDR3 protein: CASGLGRYNEQFF
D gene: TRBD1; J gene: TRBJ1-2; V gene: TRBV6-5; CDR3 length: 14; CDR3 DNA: TGTGCCAGCAGCCGGGGACAGGGGAGGTATGGCTACACCTTC; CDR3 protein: CASSRGQGRYGYTF
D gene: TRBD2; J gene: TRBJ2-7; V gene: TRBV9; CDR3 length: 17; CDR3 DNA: TGTGCCAGCAGCCCCCGCACCGGGACTAGCTGGACCTACGAGCAGTACTTC; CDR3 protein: CASSPRTGTSWTYEQYF